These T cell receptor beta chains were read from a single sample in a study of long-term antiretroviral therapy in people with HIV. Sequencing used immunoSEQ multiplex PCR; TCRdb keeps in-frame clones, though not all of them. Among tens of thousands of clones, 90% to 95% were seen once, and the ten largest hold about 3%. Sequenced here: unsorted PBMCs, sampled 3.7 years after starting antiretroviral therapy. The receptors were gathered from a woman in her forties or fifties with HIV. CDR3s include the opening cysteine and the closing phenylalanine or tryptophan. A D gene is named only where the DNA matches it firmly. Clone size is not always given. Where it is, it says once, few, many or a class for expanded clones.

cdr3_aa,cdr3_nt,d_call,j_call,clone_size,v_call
CASSLGYRVGGQPQHF,TGTGCCAGCAGCTTAGGTTACAGGGTCGGCGGTCAGCCCCAGCATTTT,-,TRBJ1-5,-,TRBV7-2
CASSLLRSSYNEQFF,TGTGCCAGCAGCCTTCTACGGAGCTCCTACAATGAGCAGTTCTTC,-,TRBJ2-1,-,TRBV11-3
CASSTISGANVLTF,TGTGCCAGTAGTACGATCTCTGGGGCCAACGTCCTGACTTTC,-,TRBJ2-6,-,TRBV19
CASSIRQGGNTEAFF,TGTGCCAGTAGTATCCGACAGGGTGGGAACACTGAAGCTTTCTTT,TRBD1,TRBJ1-1,-,TRBV19
CASSTRGTAYDQPQHF,TGTGCCAGTAGTACCCGAGGAACTGCGTATGATCAGCCCCAGCATTTT,-,TRBJ1-5,once,TRBV19
CASSHPGGLNTGELFF,TGTGCCAGCAGCCACCCGGGGGGGCTGAACACCGGGGAGCTGTTTTTT,TRBD2,TRBJ2-2,-,TRBV16
CASTPGRGYNSPLHF,TGTGCCAGTACCCCAGGCAGGGGTTATAATTCACCCCTCCACTTT,-,TRBJ1-6,-,TRBV19
CASSLAGTNEKLFF,TGCGCCAGCAGCTTGGCCGGCACTAATGAAAAACTGTTTTTT,-,TRBJ1-4,-,TRBV5-1
CASSGGAGVNTEAFF,TGCGCCAGCAGCGGGGGGGCAGGGGTGAACACTGAAGCTTTCTTT,-,TRBJ1-1,-,TRBV5-1
CASSPGLAGTGELFF,TGTGCCAGCAGCCCGGGACTAGCCGGCACCGGGGAGCTGTTTTTT,TRBD2,TRBJ2-2,-,TRBV6-5
CASSQWTGRFPTDTQYF,TGCGCCAGCAGCCAGTGGACAGGGAGGTTTCCCACAGATACGCAGTATTTT,TRBD1,TRBJ2-3,-,TRBV4-3
CASSPQISGANVLTF,TGTGCCAGCAGCCCCCAGATCTCTGGGGCCAACGTCCTGACTTTC,-,TRBJ2-6,-,TRBV11-1
CASSVRSRGQGTDTQYF,TGTGCCAGCAGCGTAAGATCGCGGGGACAGGGGACAGATACGCAGTATTTT,TRBD1,TRBJ2-3,-,TRBV9
CASSGQGGGNSPLHF,TGTGCCAGCAGTGGACAGGGAGGTGGTAATTCACCCCTCCACTTT,TRBD1,TRBJ1-6,-,TRBV6-5
CASSSRDPWAEQYF,TGCGCCAGCAGCAGCCGGGATCCCTGGGCCGAGCAGTACTTC,-,TRBJ2-7,-,TRBV5-1
CASSLRSGATDTQYF,TGTGCCAGCAGCTTACGTAGCGGGGCCACAGATACGCAGTATTTT,TRBD2,TRBJ2-3,-,TRBV7-2
CASSLEGATGELFF,TGTGCTAGCAGCTTAGAAGGGGCCACCGGGGAGCTGTTTTTT,-,TRBJ2-2,-,TRBV7-7
CASSPPYTAYPNTEAFF,TGCGCCAGCAGCCCTCCTTACACCGCGTACCCGAACACTGAAGCTTTCTTT,-,TRBJ1-1,-,TRBV4-1
CASSDPSGSYNEQFF,TGTGCCAGCAGCGACCCTAGCGGCTCCTACAATGAGCAGTTCTTC,TRBD2,TRBJ2-1,-,TRBV7-6
CASSLVGGQFQTEAFF,TGTGCCAGCAGCTTAGTGGGGGGACAATTTCAAACTGAAGCTTTCTTT,-,TRBJ1-1,once,TRBV7-6
CASSSTTQRETQYF,TGTGCCAGCAGCTCCACGACCCAAAGAGAGACCCAGTACTTC,-,TRBJ2-5,-,TRBV11-3
CASRPRTGYNEQFF,TGTGCCAGCAGGCCACGGACAGGGTACAATGAGCAGTTCTTC,TRBD1,TRBJ2-1,-,TRBV6-5
CASSRQNVYYGYTF,TGTGCCAGCAGCCGACAGAACGTATACTATGGCTACACCTTC,-,TRBJ1-2,-,TRBV7-9
CASSQEGGGVVGGYTF,TGTGCCAGCAGCCAAGAAGGGGGGGGCGTCGTTGGTGGCTACACCTTC,-,TRBJ1-2,once,TRBV14
CASSLNRGLDYGYTF,TGCGCCAGCAGCTTGAATAGGGGGCTGGACTATGGCTACACCTTC,TRBD1,TRBJ1-2,-,TRBV5-1
CASSSSGGANVLTF,TGCGCCAGCAGCTCGTCGGGGGGGGCCAACGTCCTGACTTTC,-,TRBJ2-6,-,TRBV5-1
CASSRRGGIDTQYF,TGTGCCAGCAGCCGGCGGGGGGGCATAGATACGCAGTATTTT,TRBD2,TRBJ2-3,-,TRBV5-4
CAWSVRILANYGYTF,TGTGCCTGGAGTGTGAGAATACTAGCGAACTATGGCTACACCTTC,-,TRBJ1-2,-,TRBV30
CASSSYESGELFF,TGTGCCAGCAGCTCTTATGAAAGCGGGGAGCTGTTTTTT,-,TRBJ2-2,-,TRBV7-2
CASSLRGQGSGNTIYF,TGCGCCAGCAGCTTGAGGGGCCAAGGGTCTGGAAACACCATATATTTT,-,TRBJ1-3,-,TRBV5-1
CASTPDSGGNSPLHF,TGTGCCAGCACCCCGGACAGCGGAGGAAATTCACCCCTCCACTTT,-,TRBJ1-6,-,TRBV27
CASRGETYEQYF,TGTGCCAGCAGGGGGGAGACCTACGAGCAGTACTTC,-,TRBJ2-7,-,TRBV27
CASRSTGGYGYTF,TGTGCCAGCAGATCTACAGGGGGCTATGGCTACACCTTC,TRBD1,TRBJ1-2,-,TRBV5-4
CASSLRGTNEKLFF,TGTGCCAGCAGCTTACGGGGTACTAATGAAAAACTGTTTTTT,-,TRBJ1-4,-,TRBV7-2
CASSLTTGNEETQYF,TGTGCCAGCAGCTTAACAACAGGGAATGAGGAGACCCAGTACTTC,-,TRBJ2-5,-,TRBV7-3
CASSEWAAMNTEAFF,TGTGCCAGCAGTGAATGGGCCGCCATGAACACTGAAGCTTTCTTT,-,TRBJ1-1,-,TRBV2
CAWRPQVNTEAFF,TGTGCCTGGAGGCCACAGGTGAACACTGAAGCTTTCTTT,-,TRBJ1-1,once,TRBV30
CASSLRIGGGTYNEQFF,TGTGCCAGCAGCTTAAGAATCGGGGGGGGTACCTACAATGAGCAGTTCTTC,TRBD2,TRBJ2-1,few,TRBV7-9
CASSDRAGDVADTQYF,TGTGCCAGTAGTGACCGAGCAGGGGATGTGGCAGATACGCAGTATTTT,-,TRBJ2-3,-,TRBV19
CASSLSGGRKTQYF,TGTGCCAGCAGTTTATCGGGGGGTAGGAAGACCCAGTACTTC,-,TRBJ2-5,-,TRBV27
CASSPRTSGYEQYF,TGTGCCAGCAGCCCGCGGACTAGCGGGTACGAGCAGTACTTC,TRBD2,TRBJ2-7,-,TRBV9
CASSPPTGGSQPQHF,TGTGCCAGCAGCCCACCCACAGGGGGGAGTCAGCCCCAGCATTTT,TRBD1,TRBJ1-5,-,TRBV6-1
CASSVGQQNTEAFF,TGTGCCAGCAGCGTGGGGCAACAGAACACTGAAGCTTTCTTT,-,TRBJ1-1,-,TRBV9
CASSARAGDSYEQYF,TGTGCCAGCAGCGCTAGAGCGGGGGACTCCTACGAGCAGTACTTC,TRBD2,TRBJ2-7,-,TRBV9
CASSTGQRGETQYF,TGCGCCAGCTCAACGGGACAGAGAGGGGAGACCCAGTACTTC,TRBD1,TRBJ2-5,-,TRBV5-1
CASTPPTENYGYTF,TGTGCCAGCACCCCTCCCACCGAAAACTATGGCTACACCTTC,-,TRBJ1-2,-,TRBV5-8